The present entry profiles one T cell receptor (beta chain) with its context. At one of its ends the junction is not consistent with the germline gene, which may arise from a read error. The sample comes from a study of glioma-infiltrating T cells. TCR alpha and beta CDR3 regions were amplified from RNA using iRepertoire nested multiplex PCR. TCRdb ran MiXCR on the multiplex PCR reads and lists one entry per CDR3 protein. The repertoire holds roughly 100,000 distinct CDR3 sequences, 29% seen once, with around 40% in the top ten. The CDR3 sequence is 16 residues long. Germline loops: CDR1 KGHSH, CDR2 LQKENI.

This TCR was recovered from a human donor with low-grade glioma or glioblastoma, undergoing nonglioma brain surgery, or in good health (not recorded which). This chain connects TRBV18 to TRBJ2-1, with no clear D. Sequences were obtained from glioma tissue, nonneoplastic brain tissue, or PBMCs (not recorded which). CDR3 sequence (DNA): TGTGCCAGCTCTGGGCTAGGTACTGGCGATGGGTATGAGCAGTCCTTC. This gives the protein CASSGLGTGDGYEQSF.